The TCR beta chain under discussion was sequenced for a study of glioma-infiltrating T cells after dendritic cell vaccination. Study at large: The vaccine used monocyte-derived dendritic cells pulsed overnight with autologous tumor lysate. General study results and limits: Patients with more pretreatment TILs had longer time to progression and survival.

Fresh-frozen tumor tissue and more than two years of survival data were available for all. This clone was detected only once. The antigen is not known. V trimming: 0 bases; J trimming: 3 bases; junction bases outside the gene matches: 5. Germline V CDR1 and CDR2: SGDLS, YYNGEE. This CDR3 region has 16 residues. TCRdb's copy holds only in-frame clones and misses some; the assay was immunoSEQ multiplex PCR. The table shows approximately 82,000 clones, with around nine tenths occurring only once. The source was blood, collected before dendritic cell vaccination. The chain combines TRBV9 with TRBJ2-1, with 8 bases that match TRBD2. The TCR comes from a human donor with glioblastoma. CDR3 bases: TGTGCCAGCAGCGTAGACTCCGGGACTAGCTACAATGAGCAGTTCTTC. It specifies CASSVDSGTSYNEQFF.